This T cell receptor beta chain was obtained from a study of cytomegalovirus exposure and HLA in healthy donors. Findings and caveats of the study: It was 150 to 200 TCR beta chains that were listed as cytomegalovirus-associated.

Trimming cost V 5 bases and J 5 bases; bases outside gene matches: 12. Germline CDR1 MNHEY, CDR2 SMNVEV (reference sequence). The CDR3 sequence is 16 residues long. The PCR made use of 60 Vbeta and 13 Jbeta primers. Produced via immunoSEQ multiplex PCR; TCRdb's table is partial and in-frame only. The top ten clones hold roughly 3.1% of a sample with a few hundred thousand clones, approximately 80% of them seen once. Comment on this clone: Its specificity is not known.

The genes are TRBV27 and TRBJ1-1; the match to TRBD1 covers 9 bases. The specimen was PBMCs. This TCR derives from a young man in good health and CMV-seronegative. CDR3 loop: CASSNRDRGLLTEAFF. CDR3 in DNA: TGTGCCAGCAGTAACAGAGACAGGGGGTTGTTGACTGAAGCTTTCTTT.